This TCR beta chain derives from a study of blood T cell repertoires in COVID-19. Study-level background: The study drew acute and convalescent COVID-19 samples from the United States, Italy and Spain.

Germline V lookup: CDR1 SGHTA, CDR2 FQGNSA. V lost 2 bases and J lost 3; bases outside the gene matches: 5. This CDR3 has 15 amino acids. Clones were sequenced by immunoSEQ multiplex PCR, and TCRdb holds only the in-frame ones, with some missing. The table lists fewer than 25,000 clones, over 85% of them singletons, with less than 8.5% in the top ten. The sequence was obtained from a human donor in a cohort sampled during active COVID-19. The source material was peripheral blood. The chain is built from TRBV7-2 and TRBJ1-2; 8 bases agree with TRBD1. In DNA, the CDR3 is TGTGCCAGCAGCTTAAATCCGGGACAGGACTATGGCTACACCTTC. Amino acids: CASSLNPGQDYGYTF.